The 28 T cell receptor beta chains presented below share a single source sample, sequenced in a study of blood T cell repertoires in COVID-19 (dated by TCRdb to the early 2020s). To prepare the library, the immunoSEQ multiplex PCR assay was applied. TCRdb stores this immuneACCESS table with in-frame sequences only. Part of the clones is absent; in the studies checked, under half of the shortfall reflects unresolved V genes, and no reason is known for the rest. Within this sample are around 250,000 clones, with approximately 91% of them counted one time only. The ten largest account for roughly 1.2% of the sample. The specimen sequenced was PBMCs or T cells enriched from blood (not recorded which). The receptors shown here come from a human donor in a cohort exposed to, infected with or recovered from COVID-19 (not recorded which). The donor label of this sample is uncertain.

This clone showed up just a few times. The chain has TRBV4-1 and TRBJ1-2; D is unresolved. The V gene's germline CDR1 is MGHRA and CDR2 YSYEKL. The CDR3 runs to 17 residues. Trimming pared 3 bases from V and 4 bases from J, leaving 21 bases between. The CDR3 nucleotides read TGCGCCAGCAGCCACGCCCTAAGACTCCGAGCCTCCTATGGCTACACCTTC. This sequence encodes CASSHALRLRASYGYTF.

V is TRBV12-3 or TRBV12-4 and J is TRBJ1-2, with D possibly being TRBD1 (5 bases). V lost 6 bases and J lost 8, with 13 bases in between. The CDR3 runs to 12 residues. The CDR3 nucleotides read TGTGCCAGCAGCCTAGACAGTAACGGCTACACCTTC. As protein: CASSLDSNGYTF.

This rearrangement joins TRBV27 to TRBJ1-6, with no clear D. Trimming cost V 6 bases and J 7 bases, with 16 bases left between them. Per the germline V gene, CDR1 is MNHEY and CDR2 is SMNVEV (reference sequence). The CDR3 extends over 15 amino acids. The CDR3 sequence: CASSLSWAGNSPLHF. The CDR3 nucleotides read TGTGCCAGCAGCTTGTCATGGGCGGGGAATTCACCCCTCCACTTT.

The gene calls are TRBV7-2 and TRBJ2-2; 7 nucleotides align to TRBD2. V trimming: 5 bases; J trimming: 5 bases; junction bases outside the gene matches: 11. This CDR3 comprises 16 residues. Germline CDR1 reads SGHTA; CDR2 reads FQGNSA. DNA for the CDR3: TGTGCCAGCAGCCACCCGGGGAGGGGTCGTACCGGGGAGCTGTTTTTT. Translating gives CASSHPGRGRTGELFF.

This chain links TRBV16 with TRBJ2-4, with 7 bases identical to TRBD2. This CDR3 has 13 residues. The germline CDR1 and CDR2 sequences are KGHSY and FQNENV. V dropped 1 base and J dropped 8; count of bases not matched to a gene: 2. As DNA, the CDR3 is TGTGCCAGCAGCCAATTTGCGGGGGACATTCAGTACTTC. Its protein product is CASSQFAGDIQYF.

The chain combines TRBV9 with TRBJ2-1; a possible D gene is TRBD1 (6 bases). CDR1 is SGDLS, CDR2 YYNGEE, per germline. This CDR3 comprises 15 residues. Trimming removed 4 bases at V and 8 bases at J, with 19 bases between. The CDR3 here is CASSSLDSSWDEQFF. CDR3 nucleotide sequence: TGTGCCAGCAGCTCTTTGGACAGTAGTTGGGATGAGCAGTTCTTC.

The CDR3 is CASSRGQGLGEQFF. The CDR3 region has the DNA TGTGCCAGCAGCAGGGGACAGGGTTTAGGTGAGCAGTTCTTC. The chain employs TRBV5-6 and TRBJ2-1, with 9 bases fitting TRBD1. CDR3 size: 14 residues. From germline, CDR1 is SGHDT and CDR2 YYEEEE. V was pared by 4 bases and J by 9 bases, with 8 bases of the junction left unmatched. Filled out from reference TRBV5-6 and TRBJ2-1, the complete variable domain reads DAGVTQSPTHLIKTRGQQVTLRCSPKSGHDTVSWYQQALGQGPQFIFQYYEEEERQRGNFPDRFSGHQFPNYSSELNVNALLLGDSALYLCASSRGQGLGEQFFGPGTRLTVL.

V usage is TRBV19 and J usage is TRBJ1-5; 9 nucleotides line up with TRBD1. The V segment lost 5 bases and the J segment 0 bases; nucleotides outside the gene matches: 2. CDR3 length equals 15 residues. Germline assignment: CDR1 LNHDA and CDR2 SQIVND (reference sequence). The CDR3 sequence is CASSWTGDSNQPQHF. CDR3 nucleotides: TGTGCCAGTAGTTGGACAGGGGATAGCAATCAGCCCCAGCATTTT.

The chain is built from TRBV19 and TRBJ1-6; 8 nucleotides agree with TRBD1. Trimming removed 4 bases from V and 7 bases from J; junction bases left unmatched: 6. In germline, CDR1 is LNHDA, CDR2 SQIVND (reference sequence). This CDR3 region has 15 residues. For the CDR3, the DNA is TGTGCCAGTAGTAGGAGGACAGGGACCAATTCACCCCTCCACTTT. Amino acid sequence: CASSRRTGTNSPLHF. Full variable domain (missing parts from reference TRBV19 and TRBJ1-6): DGGITQSPKYLFRKEGQNVTLSCEQNLNHDAMYWYRQDPGQGLRLIYYSQIVNDFQKGDIAEGYSVSREKKESFPLTVTSAQKNPTAFYLCASSRRTGTNSPLHFGNGTRLTVT.

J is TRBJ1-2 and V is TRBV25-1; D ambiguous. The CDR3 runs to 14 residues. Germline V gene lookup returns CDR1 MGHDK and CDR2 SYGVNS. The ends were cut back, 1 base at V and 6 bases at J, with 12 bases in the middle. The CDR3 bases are TGTGCCAGCAGTGAATCTGAAAAGCCGCATGGCTACACCTTC. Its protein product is CASSESEKPHGYTF.

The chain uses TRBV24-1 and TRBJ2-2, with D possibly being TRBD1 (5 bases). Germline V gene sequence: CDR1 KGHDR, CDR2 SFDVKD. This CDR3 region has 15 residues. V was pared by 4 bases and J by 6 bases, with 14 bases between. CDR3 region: CATSDHDSRAGELFF. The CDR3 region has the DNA TGTGCCACCAGTGACCATGACAGTAGGGCCGGGGAGCTGTTTTTT.

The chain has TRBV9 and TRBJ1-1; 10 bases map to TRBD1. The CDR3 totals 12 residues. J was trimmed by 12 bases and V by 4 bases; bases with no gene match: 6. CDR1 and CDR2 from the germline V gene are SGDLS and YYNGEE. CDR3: CASSLTGGETFF. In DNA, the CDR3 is TGTGCCAGCAGCCTGACAGGGGGCGAAACTTTCTTT.

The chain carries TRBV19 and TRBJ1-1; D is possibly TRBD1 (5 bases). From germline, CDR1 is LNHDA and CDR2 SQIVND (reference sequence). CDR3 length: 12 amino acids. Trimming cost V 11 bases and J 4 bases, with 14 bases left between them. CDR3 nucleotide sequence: TGTGCCTCGGGGGGGTTGGGCACTGAAGCTTTCTTT. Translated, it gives CASGGLGTEAFF.

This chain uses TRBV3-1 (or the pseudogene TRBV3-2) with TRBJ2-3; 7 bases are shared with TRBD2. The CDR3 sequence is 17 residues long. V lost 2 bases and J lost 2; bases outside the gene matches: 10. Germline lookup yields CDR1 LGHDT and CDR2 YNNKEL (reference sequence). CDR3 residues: CASSQPLVGGFTDTQYF. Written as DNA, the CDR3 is TGTGCCAGCAGCCAACCCCTCGTGGGGGGGTTCACAGATACGCAGTATTTT.

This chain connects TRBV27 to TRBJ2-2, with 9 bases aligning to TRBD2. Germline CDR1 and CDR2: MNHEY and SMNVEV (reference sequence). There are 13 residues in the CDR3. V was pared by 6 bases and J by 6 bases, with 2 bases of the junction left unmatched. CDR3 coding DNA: TGTGCCAGCAGATCTAGCGGGGCCGGGGAGCTGTTTTTT. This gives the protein CASRSSGAGELFF.

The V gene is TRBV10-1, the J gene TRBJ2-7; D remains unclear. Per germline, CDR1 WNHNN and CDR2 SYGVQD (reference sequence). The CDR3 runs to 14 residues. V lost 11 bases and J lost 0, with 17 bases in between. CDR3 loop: CAPPQPPSSYEQYF. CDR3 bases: TGCGCCCCACCTCAGCCCCCTAGCTCCTACGAGCAGTACTTC.

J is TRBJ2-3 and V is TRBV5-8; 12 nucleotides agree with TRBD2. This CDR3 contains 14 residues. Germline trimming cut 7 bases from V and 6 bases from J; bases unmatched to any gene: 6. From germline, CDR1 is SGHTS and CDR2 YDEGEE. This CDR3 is CASGRLAGDDTQYF. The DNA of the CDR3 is TGTGCCAGCGGGAGACTAGCGGGGGACGATACGCAGTATTTT.

CDR3 region: CASSVGQGNTIYF. The CDR3 DNA sequence: TGTGCCAGCAGCGTAGGACAGGGAAACACCATATATTTT. The rearrangement links TRBV9 to TRBJ1-3, with D perhaps matching TRBD1 (5 bases). CDR1 is SGDLS, CDR2 YYNGEE, per germline. This CDR3 comprises 13 residues. V shed 0 bases and J shed 4 bases, with 5 bases lying between them.

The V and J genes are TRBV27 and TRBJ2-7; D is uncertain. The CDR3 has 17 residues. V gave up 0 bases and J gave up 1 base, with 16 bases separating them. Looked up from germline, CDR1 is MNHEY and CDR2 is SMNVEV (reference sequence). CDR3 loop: CASSLSLLVGRSYEQYF. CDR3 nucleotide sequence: TGTGCCAGCAGTTTATCGCTCTTAGTGGGCCGGTCCTACGAGCAGTACTTC.

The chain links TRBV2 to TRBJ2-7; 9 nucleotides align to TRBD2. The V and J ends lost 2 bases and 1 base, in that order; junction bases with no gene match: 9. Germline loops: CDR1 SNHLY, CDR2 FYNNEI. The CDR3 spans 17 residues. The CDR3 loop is CASSENSLAGRSYEQYF. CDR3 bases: TGTGCCAGCAGTGAAAACTCCCTAGCGGGGAGGTCCTACGAGCAGTACTTC. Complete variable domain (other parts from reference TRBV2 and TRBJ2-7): EPEVTQTPSHQVTQMGQEVILRCVPISNHLYFYWYRQILGQKVEFLVSFYNNEISEKSEIFDDQFSVERPDGSNFTLKIRSTKLEDSAMYFCASSENSLAGRSYEQYFGPGTRLTVT.

CDR3 nucleotides: TGTGCCACCAGTGATTTGTGGACTAGCGGGACCGGGGAGCTGTTTTTT. Protein: CATSDLWTSGTGELFF. The V gene is TRBV24-1, the J gene TRBJ2-2; TRBD2 agrees at 11 bases. With 0 bases clipped from V and 5 bases from J, the junction kept 1 base outside the gene matches. The CDR3 is 16 residues long. Germline values: CDR1 KGHDR, CDR2 SFDVKD.

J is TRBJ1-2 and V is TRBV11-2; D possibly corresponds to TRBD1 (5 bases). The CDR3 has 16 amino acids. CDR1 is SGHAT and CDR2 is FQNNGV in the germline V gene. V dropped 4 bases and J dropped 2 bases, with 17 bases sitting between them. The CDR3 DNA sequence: TGTGCCAGCAGCTCGATCCTAAAGGGGAGGAACTATGGCTACACCTTC. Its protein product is CASSSILKGRNYGYTF. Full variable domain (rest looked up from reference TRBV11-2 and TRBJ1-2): EAGVAQSPRYKIIEKRQSVAFWCNPISGHATLYWYQQILGQGPKLLIQFQNNGVVDDSQLPKDRFSAERLKGVDSTLKIQPAKLEDSAVYLCASSSILKGRNYGYTFGSGTRLTVV.

CDR3 nucleotides: TGTGCCAGCAGCTTAGGGCTTGGACTAGCGGCCCACGAGCAGTACTTC. Amino acid sequence: CASSLGLGLAAHEQYF. This chain uses TRBV7-2 with TRBJ2-7, with 10 bases fitting TRBD2. Trimming took 1 base from V and 5 from J; bases not matched to a gene: 8. This CDR3 is built from 16 residues. Germline V lookup: CDR1 SGHTA, CDR2 FQGNSA.

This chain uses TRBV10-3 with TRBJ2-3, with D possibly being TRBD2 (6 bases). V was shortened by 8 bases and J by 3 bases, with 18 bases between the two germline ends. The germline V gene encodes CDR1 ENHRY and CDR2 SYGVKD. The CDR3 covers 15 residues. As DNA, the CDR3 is TGTGCCATCGGGGGGAGTGGCGGAGGGACAGATACGCAGTATTTT. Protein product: CAIGGSGGGTDTQYF.

DNA of the CDR3: TGTGCCACGCTTCGAGACTCGAACACTGAAGCTTTCTTT. It yields the protein CATLRDSNTEAFF. J is TRBJ1-1 and V is TRBV12-3 or TRBV12-4; D is undetermined. Trimming shortened V by 10 bases and J by 1 base, and 13 bases separated the two germline ends. CDR3 length: 13 amino acids.

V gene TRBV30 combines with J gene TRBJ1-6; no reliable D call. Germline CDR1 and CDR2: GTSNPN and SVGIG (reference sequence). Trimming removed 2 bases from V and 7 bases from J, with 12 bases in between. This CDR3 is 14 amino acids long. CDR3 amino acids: CAWSLGVLNSPLHF. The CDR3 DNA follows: TGTGCCTGGAGTCTCGGGGTCCTAAATTCACCCCTCCACTTT.

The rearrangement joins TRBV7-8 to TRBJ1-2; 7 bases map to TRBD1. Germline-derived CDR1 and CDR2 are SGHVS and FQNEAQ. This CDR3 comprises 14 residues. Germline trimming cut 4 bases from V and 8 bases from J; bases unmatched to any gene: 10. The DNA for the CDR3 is TGTGCCAGCAGCTCCAGGACAGGCCAAGAGGGCTACACCTTC. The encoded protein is CASSSRTGQEGYTF.

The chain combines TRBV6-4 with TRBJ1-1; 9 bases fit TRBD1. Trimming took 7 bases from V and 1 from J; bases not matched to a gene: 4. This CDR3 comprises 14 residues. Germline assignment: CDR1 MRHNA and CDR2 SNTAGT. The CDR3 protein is CASMDRGPNTEAFF. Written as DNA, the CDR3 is TGTGCCAGCATGGACAGGGGACCGAACACTGAAGCTTTCTTT.